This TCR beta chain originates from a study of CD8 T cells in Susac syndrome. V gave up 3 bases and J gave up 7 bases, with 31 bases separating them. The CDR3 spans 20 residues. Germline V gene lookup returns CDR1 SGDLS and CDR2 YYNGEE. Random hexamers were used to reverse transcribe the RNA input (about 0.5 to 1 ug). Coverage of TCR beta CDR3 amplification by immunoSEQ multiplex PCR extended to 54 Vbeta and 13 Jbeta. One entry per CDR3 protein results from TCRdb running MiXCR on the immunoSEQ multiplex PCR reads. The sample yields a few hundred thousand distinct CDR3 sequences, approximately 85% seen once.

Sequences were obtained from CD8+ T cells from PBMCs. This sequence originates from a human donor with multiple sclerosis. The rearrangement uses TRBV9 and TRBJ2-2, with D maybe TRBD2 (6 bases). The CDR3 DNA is TGTGCCAGCAGCGCCCCTCGGGACTCTATTAGGGTGGATTTGAGCGGGGAGCTGTTTTTT. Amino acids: CASSAPRDSIRVDLSGELFF.